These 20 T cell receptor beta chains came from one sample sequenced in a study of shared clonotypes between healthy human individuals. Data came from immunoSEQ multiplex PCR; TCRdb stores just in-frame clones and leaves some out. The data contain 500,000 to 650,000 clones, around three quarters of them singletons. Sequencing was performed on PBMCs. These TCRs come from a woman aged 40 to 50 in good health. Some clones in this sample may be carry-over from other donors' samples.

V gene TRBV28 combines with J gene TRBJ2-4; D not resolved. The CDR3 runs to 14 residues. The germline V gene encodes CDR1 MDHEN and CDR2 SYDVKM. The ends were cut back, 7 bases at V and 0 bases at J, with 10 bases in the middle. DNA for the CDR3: TGTGCCAGCACCCCCTCGGGAGCCAAAAACATTCAGTACTTC. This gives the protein CASTPSGAKNIQYF.

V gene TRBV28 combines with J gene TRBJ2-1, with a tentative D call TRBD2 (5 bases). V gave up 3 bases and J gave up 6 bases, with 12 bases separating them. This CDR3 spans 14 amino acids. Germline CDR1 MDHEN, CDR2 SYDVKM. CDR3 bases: TGTGCCAGCAGTTTGGAGGCCGAATTCAATGAGCAGTTCTTC. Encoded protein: CASSLEAEFNEQFF.

CDR3 DNA sequence: TGTGCCAGCAGTTTATGGGCTAGCGGGGACAATGAGCAGTTCTTC. Translating it yields CASSLWASGDNEQFF. The chain carries TRBV28 and TRBJ2-1, with 9 bases that match TRBD2. Germline lookup yields CDR1 MDHEN and CDR2 SYDVKM. The CDR3 runs to 15 residues. The trim removed 0 bases at V and 5 bases at J, leaving 2 bases unmatched.

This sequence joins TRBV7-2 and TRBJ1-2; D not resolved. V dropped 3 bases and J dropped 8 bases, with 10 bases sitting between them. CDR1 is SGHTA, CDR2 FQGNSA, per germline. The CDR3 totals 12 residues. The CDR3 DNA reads TGTGCCAGCAGCTTTTCTCACTTGGGCTACACCTTC. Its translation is CASSFSHLGYTF.

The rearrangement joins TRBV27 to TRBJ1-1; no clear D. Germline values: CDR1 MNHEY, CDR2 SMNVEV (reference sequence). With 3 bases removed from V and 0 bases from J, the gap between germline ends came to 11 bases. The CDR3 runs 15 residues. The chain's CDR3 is CASSFSRTMNTEAFF. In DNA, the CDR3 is TGTGCCAGCAGTTTTTCACGGACTATGAACACTGAAGCTTTCTTT.

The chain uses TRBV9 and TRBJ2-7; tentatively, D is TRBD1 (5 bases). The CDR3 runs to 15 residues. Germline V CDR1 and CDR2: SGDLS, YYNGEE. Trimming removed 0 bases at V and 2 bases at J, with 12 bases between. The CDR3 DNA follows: TGTGCCAGCAGCGTAGCAGGGCAGGGCGCCTACGAGCAGTACTTC. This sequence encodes CASSVAGQGAYEQYF.

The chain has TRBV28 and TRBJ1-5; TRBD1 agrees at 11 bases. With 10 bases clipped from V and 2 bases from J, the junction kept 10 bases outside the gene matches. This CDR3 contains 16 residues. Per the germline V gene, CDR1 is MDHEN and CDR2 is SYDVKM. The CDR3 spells CATWGQGERGNQPQHF. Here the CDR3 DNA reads TGTGCCACATGGGGACAGGGGGAACGTGGCAATCAGCCCCAGCATTTT.

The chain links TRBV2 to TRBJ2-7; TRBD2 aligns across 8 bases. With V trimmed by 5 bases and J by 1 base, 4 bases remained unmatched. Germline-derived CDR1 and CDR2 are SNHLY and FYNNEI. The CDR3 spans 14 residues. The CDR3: CASSSTSVSYEQYF. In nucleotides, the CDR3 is TGTGCCAGCAGTTCGACTAGCGTGTCCTACGAGCAGTACTTC.

This CDR3 is CASSPRAVVHNEQFF. CDR3 sequence (DNA): TGCGCCAGCAGCCCCCGGGCGGTCGTACACAATGAGCAGTTCTTC. The chain uses TRBV4-1 and TRBJ2-1; no firm D call. The CDR3 length is 15 residues. V was clipped by 4 bases and J by 5 bases, with 15 bases between them. CDR1 and CDR2 from the germline V gene are MGHRA and YSYEKL.

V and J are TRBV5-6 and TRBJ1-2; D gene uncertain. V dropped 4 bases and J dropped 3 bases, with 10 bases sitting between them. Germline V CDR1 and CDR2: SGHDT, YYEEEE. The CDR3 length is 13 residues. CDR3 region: CASSPRTDYGYTF. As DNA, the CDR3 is TGTGCCAGCAGCCCACGGACGGACTATGGCTACACCTTC.

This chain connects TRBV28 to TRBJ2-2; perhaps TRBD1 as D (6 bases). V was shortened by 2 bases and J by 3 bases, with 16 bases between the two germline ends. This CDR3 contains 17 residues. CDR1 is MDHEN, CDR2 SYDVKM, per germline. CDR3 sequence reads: CASSLPTLAGDTGELFF. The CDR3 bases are TGTGCCAGCAGTTTACCCACTTTGGCAGGGGACACCGGGGAGCTGTTTTTT. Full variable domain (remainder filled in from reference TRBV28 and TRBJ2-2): DVKVTQSSRYLVKRTGEKVFLECVQDMDHENMFWYRQDPGLGLRLIYFSYDVKMKEKGDIPEGYSVSREKKERFSLILESASTNQTSMYLCASSLPTLAGDTGELFFGEGSRLTVL.

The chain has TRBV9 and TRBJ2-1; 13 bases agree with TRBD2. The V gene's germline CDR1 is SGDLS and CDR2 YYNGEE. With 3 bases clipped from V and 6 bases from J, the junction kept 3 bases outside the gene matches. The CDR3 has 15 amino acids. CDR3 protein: CASSGTSGRANEQFF. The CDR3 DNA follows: TGTGCCAGCAGCGGAACTAGCGGGAGGGCCAATGAGCAGTTCTTC. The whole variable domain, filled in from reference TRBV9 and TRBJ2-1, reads DSGVTQTPKHLITATGQRVTLRCSPRSGDLSVYWYQQSLDQGLQFLIQYYNGEERAKGNILERFSAQQFPDLHSELNLSSLELGDSALYFCASSGTSGRANEQFFGPGTRLTVL.

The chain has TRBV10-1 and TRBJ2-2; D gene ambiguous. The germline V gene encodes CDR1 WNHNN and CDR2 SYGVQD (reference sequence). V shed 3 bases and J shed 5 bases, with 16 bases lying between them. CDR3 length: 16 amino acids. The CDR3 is CASSDSLPTETGELFF. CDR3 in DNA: TGCGCCAGCAGTGATTCTCTGCCGACCGAGACCGGGGAGCTGTTTTTT.

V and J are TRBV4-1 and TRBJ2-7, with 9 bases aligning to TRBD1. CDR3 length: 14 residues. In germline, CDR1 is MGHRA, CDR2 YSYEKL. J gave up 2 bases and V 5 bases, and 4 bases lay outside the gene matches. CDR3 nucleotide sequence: TGCGCCAGCAGCGCGGGACAGGGACCCTACGAGCAGTACTTC. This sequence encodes CASSAGQGPYEQYF.

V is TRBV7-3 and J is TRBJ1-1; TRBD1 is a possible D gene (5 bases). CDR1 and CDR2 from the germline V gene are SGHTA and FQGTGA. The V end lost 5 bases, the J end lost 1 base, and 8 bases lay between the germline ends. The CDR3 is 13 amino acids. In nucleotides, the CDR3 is TGTGCCAGCAGCGGGCAGGGGAACACTGAAGCTTTCTTT. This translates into CASSGQGNTEAFF.

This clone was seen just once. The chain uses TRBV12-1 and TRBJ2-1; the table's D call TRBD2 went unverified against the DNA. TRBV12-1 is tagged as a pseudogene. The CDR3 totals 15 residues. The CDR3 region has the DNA TGTGCCAGCAGCTTTGTTCTAGCGGGAGAATGTGAGCAGTTCTTC. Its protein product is CASSFVLAGECEQFF.

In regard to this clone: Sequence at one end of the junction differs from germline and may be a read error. CDR3 sequence (DNA): TGTGCCAGCAGTGAATGGCCAGGCCCCGATGCCGATAGTTTT. This codes for CASSEWPGPDADSF. The chain has TRBV2 and TRBJ1-4; D remains ambiguous. Germline V gene data show CDR1 as SNHLY and CDR2 as FYNNEI. This CDR3 has 14 amino acids.

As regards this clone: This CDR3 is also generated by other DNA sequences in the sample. The CDR3 nucleotides read TGTGCCAGCAGCTTAGAGGGGACCTACAATGAGCAGTTCTTC. Protein sequence: CASSLEGTYNEQFF. V and J are TRBV7-9 and TRBJ2-1, with D possibly matching TRBD1 (5 bases). Germline CDR1 reads SEHNR; CDR2 reads FQNEAQ (reference sequence). The V and J ends lost 1 base and 2 bases respectively, with 6 bases between them. The CDR3 extends over 14 amino acids.

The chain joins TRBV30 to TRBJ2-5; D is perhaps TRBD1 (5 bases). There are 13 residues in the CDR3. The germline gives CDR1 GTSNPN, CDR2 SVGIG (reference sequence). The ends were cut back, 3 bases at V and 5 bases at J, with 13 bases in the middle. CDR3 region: CAWRGRVGETQYF. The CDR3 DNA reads TGTGCCTGGAGAGGCAGGGTCGGGGAGACCCAGTACTTC.

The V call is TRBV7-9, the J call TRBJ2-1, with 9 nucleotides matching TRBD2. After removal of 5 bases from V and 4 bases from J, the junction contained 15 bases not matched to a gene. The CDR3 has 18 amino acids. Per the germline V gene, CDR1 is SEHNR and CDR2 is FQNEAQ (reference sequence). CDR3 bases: TGTGCCAGCAGCAGCTTAACCCGGTCCAGCGGGAGGTACAATGAGCAGTTCTTC. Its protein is CASSSLTRSSGRYNEQFF.